One sample yielded the 23 T cell receptor beta chains listed below, sequenced in a study of cytomegalovirus exposure and HLA in healthy donors. PCR primers comprised 60 Vbeta and 13 Jbeta primers. Measured with immunoSEQ multiplex PCR; TCRdb has only the in-frame clones, and not every one. The repertoire has just over 150,000 clones, under 80% of them found once; the top ten carry about 1.4%. The sequenced sample consisted of PBMCs. These receptor sequences come from a woman aged 25 to 45 in good health and CMV-seronegative.

In its sample, this clone was seen once. The chain recombines TRBV10-3 with TRBJ1-2; possibly TRBD1 for D (5 bases). Germline lookup yields CDR1 ENHRY and CDR2 SYGVKD. Trimming left V 6 bases short and J 4 bases short, with 21 bases between. CDR3 length: 16 amino acids. The CDR3 reads CAISSVQAGFGYGYTF. The DNA of the CDR3 is TGTGCCATCAGCTCTGTACAGGCAGGATTCGGCTATGGCTACACCTTC.

The rearrangement uses TRBV6-5 and TRBJ1-1, with 7 positions matching TRBD1. CDR3 size: 15 residues. The V gene's germline CDR1 is MNHEY and CDR2 SVGAGI. The V gene end was trimmed by 5 bases and the J gene end by 4 bases; junction bases not matched to a gene: 10. In DNA form, the CDR3 reads TGTGCCAGCAGTATCGCACAGGGGAGAGGCACTGAAGCTTTCTTT. It yields the protein CASSIAQGRGTEAFF.

The chain carries TRBV6-5 and TRBJ1-1; the match to TRBD1 covers 7 bases. CDR3 length equals 13 residues. Germline CDR1 reads MNHEY; CDR2 reads SVGAGI. The V and J ends lost 6 bases and 3 bases, in that order; junction bases with no gene match: 4. The chain's CDR3 is CASRRGRDTEAFF. CDR3 nucleotides: TGTGCCAGCAGGAGGGGGCGCGACACTGAAGCTTTCTTT.

The rearrangement uses TRBV6-6 and TRBJ1-4; TRBD1 is a possible D gene (5 bases). The germline V gene encodes CDR1 MNHNY and CDR2 SVGAGI (reference sequence). This CDR3 has 15 amino acids. V gave up 2 bases and J gave up 7 bases, with 14 bases separating them. This chain's CDR3 is CASSYVGGVLEKLFF. The CDR3 DNA is TGTGCCAGCAGTTACGTAGGAGGGGTACTTGAAAAACTGTTTTTT.

This clone was seen a handful of times. The chain recombines TRBV5-1 with TRBJ2-5; D is ambiguous. Germline V CDR1 and CDR2: SGHRS, YFSETQ. Trimming shortened V by 1 base and J by 5 bases, and 6 bases separated the two germline ends. The CDR3 sequence is 12 residues long. The CDR3 DNA sequence: TGCGCCAGCAGCTTGTTTTCGGAGACCCAGTACTTC. This sequence encodes CASSLFSETQYF.

The chain recombines TRBV18 with TRBJ1-4, with D maybe TRBD1 (6 bases). This CDR3 region has 15 residues. Trimming removed 3 bases from V and 8 bases from J, with 16 bases in between. Germline CDR1 and CDR2: KGHSH and LQKENI. CDR3 sequence reads: CASSPSRTDGEKLFF. The CDR3 coding sequence is TGTGCCAGCTCACCTAGTAGGACAGATGGCGAAAAACTGTTTTTT.

The CDR3 bases are TGTGCCAGCAGCTCCTCTTCGGGACAGGGACACTCACCCCTCCACTTT. Translating gives CASSSSSGQGHSPLHF. J is TRBJ1-6 and V is TRBV7-9; 9 bases are shared with TRBD1. V dropped 4 bases and J dropped 10; count of bases not matched to a gene: 11. CDR3 length: 16 amino acids. CDR1 SEHNR and CDR2 FQNEAQ come from the germline V gene (reference sequence).

The V gene is TRBV2, the J gene TRBJ1-2, with a tentative D call TRBD1 (6 bases). Germline V gene sequence: CDR1 SNHLY, CDR2 FYNNEI. Trimming took 6 bases from V and 2 from J, leaving 19 bases between them. The CDR3 totals 16 residues. Here the CDR3 DNA reads TGTGCCAGCAGCTTCACCGGGACAACTCTAAACTATGGCTACACCTTC. It encodes CASSFTGTTLNYGYTF.

The gene calls are TRBV5-1 and TRBJ1-2; no definite D call. V shed 4 bases and J shed 6 bases, with 19 bases lying between them. The CDR3 sequence is 15 residues long. Germline values: CDR1 SGHRS, CDR2 YFSETQ. The chain's CDR3 is CASSGTVNYADGYTF. In nucleotides, the CDR3 is TGCGCCAGCAGCGGTACCGTCAATTATGCGGATGGCTACACCTTC.

The chain carries TRBV6-5 and TRBJ2-5; no reliable D call. CDR3 length equals 14 residues. Germline V lookup: CDR1 MNHEY, CDR2 SVGAGI. V was shortened by 5 bases and J by 2 bases, with 12 bases between the two germline ends. CDR3 amino acids: CASSRDFMQETQYF. The CDR3 region has the DNA TGTGCCAGCAGTAGAGATTTTATGCAAGAGACCCAGTACTTC.

V is TRBV6-4 and J is TRBJ1-5; D may be TRBD1 (5 bases). Germline CDR1 reads MRHNA; CDR2 reads SNTAGT. The CDR3 contains 16 residues. Trimming cost V 10 bases and J 1 base, with 20 bases left between them. The CDR3 DNA reads TGTGCCATCCTCGGGGCGGGGGGGGTAAGCAATCAGCCCCAGCATTTT. This translates into CAILGAGGVSNQPQHF.

This clone has a single count. This chain joins TRBV28 and TRBJ2-5; TRBD1 aligns across 7 bases. CDR3 size: 16 residues. Germline assignment: CDR1 MDHEN and CDR2 SYDVKM. With 5 bases clipped from V and 1 base from J, the junction kept 10 bases outside the gene matches. Here the CDR3 DNA reads TGTGCCAGCAGTCGGCGACAGGGCGAAGGCCAAGAGACCCAGTACTTC. Translation gives CASSRRQGEGQETQYF.

The chain recombines TRBV5-1 with TRBJ1-5, with unresolved D. Trimming left V 2 bases short and J 7 bases short, with 10 bases between. The CDR3 length is 13 residues. Per the germline V gene, CDR1 is SGHRS and CDR2 is YFSETQ. For the CDR3, the DNA is TGCGCCAGCAGCTTCGGTGATCGGCAGCCCCAGCATTTT. Translation gives CASSFGDRQPQHF.

The chain combines TRBV27 with TRBJ1-1, with TRBD1 as a possible D gene (5 bases). Germline values: CDR1 MNHEY, CDR2 SMNVEV (reference sequence). This CDR3 region has 15 residues. V dropped 0 bases and J dropped 4 bases, with 12 bases sitting between them. CDR3: CASSLSSGFGTEAFF. The CDR3 DNA sequence: TGTGCCAGCAGTTTATCCTCAGGGTTCGGCACTGAAGCTTTCTTT.

For this clone: The same CDR3 can be traced to other DNA sequences in this sample. The V call is TRBV7-2, the J call TRBJ2-3; 11 bases agree with TRBD2. With V trimmed by 3 bases and J by 3 bases, 2 bases remained unmatched. The CDR3 length is 15 residues. CDR1 is SGHTA and CDR2 is FQGNSA in the germline V gene. The CDR3 region is CASSLLAGGTDTQYF. The CDR3 nucleotides read TGTGCCAGCAGCTTGCTAGCGGGAGGTACAGATACGCAGTATTTT.

Regarding this clone: The sample has other DNA sequences that encode this CDR3 too. This chain joins TRBV28 and TRBJ2-3; D possibly corresponds to TRBD1 (7 bases). The CDR3 runs to 16 residues. Germline V gene lookup returns CDR1 MDHEN and CDR2 SYDVKM. V was pared by 4 bases and J by 5 bases, with 19 bases between. The CDR3 is CASSWGEGGYQDTQYF. The CDR3 DNA reads TGTGCCAGCAGTTGGGGGGAAGGGGGCTATCAAGATACGCAGTATTTT.

This chain connects TRBV5-1 to TRBJ1-1, with a weak D call TRBD1 (6 bases). With 0 bases removed from V and 4 bases from J, the gap between germline ends came to 13 bases. Germline lookup yields CDR1 SGHRS and CDR2 YFSETQ. The CDR3 covers 15 residues. The CDR3 spells CASSLGGGGSTEAFF. CDR3 DNA sequence: TGCGCCAGCAGCTTGGGGGGAGGGGGAAGCACTGAAGCTTTCTTT.

V usage is TRBV19 and J usage is TRBJ2-7, with TRBD1 matching over 9 bases. V shed 6 bases and J 3 bases; nucleotides not matched to a gene: 3. The CDR3 runs 13 residues. The germline CDR1 and CDR2 sequences are LNHDA and SQIVND (reference sequence). The CDR3 DNA sequence: TGTGCCAGTAGCCGACAGGGGGTCTACGAGCAGTACTTC. Protein sequence: CASSRQGVYEQYF.

This chain uses TRBV30 with TRBJ1-5; maybe TRBD1 (5 bases). With 6 bases removed from V and 5 bases from J, the gap between germline ends came to 23 bases. This CDR3 is built from 16 residues. Germline assignment: CDR1 GTSNPN and CDR2 SVGIG (reference sequence). The CDR3 is CACHGAAGRLDQPQHF. For the CDR3, the DNA is TGTGCCTGTCATGGGGCGGCGGGGAGGCTAGATCAGCCCCAGCATTTT.

With regard to this clone: One end of the junction fails to match germline, which may point to a read error. The chain couples TRBV2 to TRBJ2-6; 10 bases agree with TRBD1. The CDR3 spans 17 residues. In germline, CDR1 is SNHLY, CDR2 FYNNEI. The CDR3 reads CASSAGTGASGANGLTF. CDR3 bases: TGTGCCAGCAGCGCCGGGACAGGGGCCTCTGGGGCCAACGGCCTGACTTTC.

CDR3 in amino acids: CASTWGDTEAFF. The CDR3 bases are TGTGCCAGCACCTGGGGGGACACTGAAGCTTTCTTT. The chain uses TRBV2 and TRBJ1-1, with TRBD1 as a possible D gene (5 bases). This CDR3 region has 12 residues. V was pared by 7 bases and J by 3 bases, with 9 bases between. Germline CDR1 SNHLY, CDR2 FYNNEI.

The J gene is TRBJ1-3, the V gene TRBV6-1; D gene ambiguous. Trimming removed 0 bases from V and 0 bases from J, with 15 bases in between. Germline-derived CDR1 and CDR2 are MNHNS and SASEGT. This CDR3 has 18 amino acids. The CDR3 DNA is TGTGCCAGCAGTGAAGCCCCACCCACGCAGGCCTCTGGAAACACCATATATTTT. It yields the protein CASSEAPPTQASGNTIYF.

The rearrangement links TRBV6-5 to TRBJ2-2; D remains unclear. The V end lost 2 bases, the J end lost 0 bases, and 10 bases lay between the germline ends. The CDR3 sequence is 16 residues long. Germline-derived CDR1 and CDR2 are MNHEY and SVGAGI. CDR3 residues: CASSYATLTNTGELFF. The CDR3 DNA reads TGTGCCAGCAGTTACGCGACTCTCACGAACACCGGGGAGCTGTTTTTT.